These 32 T cell receptor beta chains originate from one sample sequenced in a study of blood T cell repertoires in COVID-19 (TCRdb year 2020). Preparation of the library involved the immunoSEQ multiplex PCR assay. As stored in TCRdb, this immuneACCESS dataset retains in-frame rearrangements with V and J assigned. A fraction of the clones does not appear; measured against another copy, unresolved V genes explain less than half of the discrepancy, and the remainder lacks a known reason. For this sample there are fewer than 120,000 clones; 70% to 90% appear just once. The ten largest clones represent 4% to 5% of the sample. Sequenced input: peripheral blood. Receptors originate from a human donor in a cohort sampled during active COVID-19.

V gene TRBV28 combines with J gene TRBJ1-2; 8 bases match TRBD1. V dropped 7 bases and J dropped 8; count of bases not matched to a gene: 6. Germline V gives CDR1 MDHEN, CDR2 SYDVKM. The CDR3 covers 12 residues. CDR3 protein: CASTVTGEGYTF. The CDR3, as DNA: TGTGCCAGCACCGTGACAGGGGAGGGCTACACCTTC.

The V call is TRBV4-2, the J call TRBJ2-1; TRBD2 matches 12 bases. CDR1 LGHNA and CDR2 YNFKEQ come from the germline V gene. The trim removed 0 bases at V and 6 bases at J, leaving 15 bases unmatched. The length of the CDR3 is 20 residues. The CDR3 region has the DNA TGTGCCAGCAGCCAAGATACAGCCCTAGCGGGAGGGCCCGGGCTCAATGAGCAGTTCTTC. It is translated as CASSQDTALAGGPGLNEQFF.

The V call is TRBV6-1, the J call TRBJ1-5, with D unclear. Germline values: CDR1 MNHNS, CDR2 SASEGT. The CDR3 has 15 residues. V lost 2 bases, J lost 7 bases, and 15 bases lay in between. The CDR3 here is CASSESSGGRQPQHF. In DNA, the CDR3 is TGTGCCAGCAGTGAATCGTCTGGAGGTAGACAGCCCCAGCATTTT.

This clone was seen a single time. V gene TRBV3-1 (or the pseudogene TRBV3-2) combines with J gene TRBJ2-3; no firm D call. This CDR3 is built from 12 residues. Germline CDR1 is LGHDT and CDR2 is YNNKEL (reference sequence). The ends were cut back, 3 bases at V and 5 bases at J, with 6 bases in the middle. The CDR3 nucleotides read TGTGCCAGCAGCCAGGCCCGAGATACGCAGTATTTT. Translation gives CASSQARDTQYF.

This clone was counted once. This chain links TRBV27 with TRBJ1-4; TRBD1 might be the D (6 bases). V was cut by 2 bases and J by 7 bases, with 14 bases left in between. CDR1 is MNHEY and CDR2 is SMNVEV in the germline V gene (reference sequence). The CDR3 runs to 15 residues. CDR3 DNA: TGTGCCAGCAGTTTAGGGGTTCAGGGGATTGAAAAACTGTTTTTT. This sequence encodes CASSLGVQGIEKLFF.

This clone was counted once. The chain employs TRBV5-1 and TRBJ2-1; D unclear. Trimming removed 2 bases from V and 4 bases from J, with 13 bases in between. This CDR3 is built from 15 residues. In germline, CDR1 is SGHRS, CDR2 YFSETQ. CDR3 bases: TGCGCCAGCAGCTTCACCCGAACACGTTACAATGAGCAGTTCTTC. Residues: CASSFTRTRYNEQFF.

Notes on this clone: The junction departs from germline at one end; a sequencing error may be responsible. The chain uses TRBV5-6 and TRBJ2-3; 11 nucleotides agree with TRBD2. The germline gives CDR1 SGHDT, CDR2 YYEEEE. The CDR3 spans 17 residues. The CDR3 sequence is CACSSLGSGGGTDTQYF. CDR3 nucleotide sequence: TGTGCCTGCAGCTCCCTTGGTAGCGGGGGGGGGACAGATACGCAGTATTTT.

The chain carries TRBV4-2 and TRBJ2-4; a possible D gene is TRBD2 (6 bases). This CDR3 region has 15 residues. Trimming removed 0 bases at V and 5 bases at J, with 11 bases between. Germline values: CDR1 LGHNA, CDR2 YNFKEQ. The CDR3 reads CASSQDRTGENIQYF. The CDR3 coding sequence is TGTGCCAGCAGCCAAGATCGTACGGGGGAAAACATTCAGTACTTC.

The chain recombines TRBV6-6 with TRBJ2-7, with a possible D match to TRBD2 (7 bases). V was shortened by 6 bases and J by 0 bases, with 12 bases between the two germline ends. The CDR3 is 14 amino acids. The germline V gene encodes CDR1 MNHNY and CDR2 SVGAGI (reference sequence). The CDR3 DNA follows: TGTGCCAGCAGCCCCCGGGGGGCCTCCTACGAGCAGTACTTC. It is translated as CASSPRGASYEQYF.

The rearrangement uses TRBV6-5 and TRBJ1-2; TRBD1 matches at 7 bases. V dropped 7 bases and J dropped 2; count of bases not matched to a gene: 7. Germline V lookup: CDR1 MNHEY, CDR2 SVGAGI. The CDR3 extends over 14 amino acids. CDR3 coding DNA: TGTGCCAGCATCCCGAGGGGGCGCAACTATGGCTACACCTTC. This encodes CASIPRGRNYGYTF.

The chain combines TRBV15 with TRBJ1-2; D gene unclear. From germline, CDR1 is LNHNV and CDR2 YYDKDF (reference sequence). Trimming left V 0 bases short and J 9 bases short, with 14 bases between. The CDR3 runs 14 residues. The CDR3 nucleotides are TGTGCCACCAGCAGAGATAAAGGAGTTTACAGCTACACCTTC. This codes for CATSRDKGVYSYTF.

The V gene is TRBV7-9, the J gene TRBJ2-3; 10 bases are a match to TRBD2. V dropped 5 bases and J dropped 2; count of bases not matched to a gene: 7. CDR1 is SEHNR, CDR2 FQNEAQ, per germline (reference sequence). This CDR3 is built from 16 residues. The CDR3 is CASSARTSGYTDTQYF. The DNA of the CDR3 is TGTGCCAGCAGCGCCCGGACTAGCGGTTACACAGATACGCAGTATTTT. Full variable domain (remainder filled in from reference TRBV7-9 and TRBJ2-3): DTGVSQNPRHKITKRGQNVTFRCDPISEHNRLYWYRQTLGQGPEFLTYFQNEAQLEKSRLLSDRFSAERPKGSFSTLEIQRTEQGDSAMYLCASSARTSGYTDTQYFGPGTRLTVL.

The rearrangement uses TRBV4-1 and TRBJ1-2; 7 bases agree with TRBD1. This CDR3 has 14 residues. The V segment lost 4 bases and the J segment 4 bases; nucleotides outside the gene matches: 6. Germline CDR1 MGHRA, CDR2 YSYEKL. CDR3 sequence (DNA): TGCGCCAGCAGCCGTGGACAGGACCTCTATGGCTACACCTTC. Translating gives CASSRGQDLYGYTF.

The chain carries TRBV5-1 and TRBJ2-3; TRBD1 is a possible D gene (6 bases). Trimming removed 0 bases from V and 7 bases from J, with 12 bases in between. The CDR3 runs to 14 residues. Germline assignment: CDR1 SGHRS and CDR2 YFSETQ. The CDR3 spells CASSLASGENTQYF. The CDR3 DNA reads TGCGCCAGCAGCTTGGCTTCAGGGGAAAATACGCAGTATTTT.

In this sample, this clone turned up a few times. The chain uses TRBV7-3 and TRBJ2-1, with D tentatively TRBD2 (5 bases). V lost 2 bases to trimming and J lost 10 bases, with 9 bases between them. The CDR3 runs 12 residues. Per the germline V gene, CDR1 is SGHTA and CDR2 is FQGTGA. The CDR3 loop is CASSLGGGEQFF. The DNA for the CDR3 is TGTGCCAGCAGCTTAGGCGGCGGGGAGCAGTTCTTC.

The V call is TRBV6-1, the J call TRBJ2-7; D perhaps matches TRBD1 (6 bases). Germline CDR1 is MNHNS and CDR2 is SASEGT. The CDR3 is made up of 12 amino acids. V lost 3 bases to trimming and J lost 5 bases, with 8 bases between them. CDR3 protein: CASSDQGNEQYF. In nucleotides, the CDR3 is TGTGCCAGCAGTGATCAGGGGAACGAGCAGTACTTC.

The chain couples TRBV30 to TRBJ1-5; no firm D call. The V gene lost 1 base and the J gene lost 7 bases, with 8 bases spanning the gap. There are 12 residues in the CDR3. Germline V gene sequence: CDR1 GTSNPN, CDR2 SVGIG (reference sequence). CDR3 sequence reads: CAWSGARQPQHF. CDR3 nucleotide sequence: TGTGCCTGGAGTGGAGCACGCCAGCCCCAGCATTTT. Supplemented by reference TRBV30 and TRBJ1-5, the full variable domain reads SQTIHQWPATLVQPVGSPLSLECTVEGTSNPNLYWYRQAAGRGLQLLFYSVGIGQISSEVPQNLSASRPQDRQFILSSKKLLLSDSGFYLCAWSGARQPQHFGDGTRLSIL.

The table lists this clone with a count of one. The chain uses TRBV3-1 (or the pseudogene TRBV3-2) and TRBJ2-7; no firm D call. The CDR3 has 13 amino acids. Germline CDR1 LGHDT, CDR2 YNNKEL (reference sequence). Trimming shortened V by 4 bases and J by 5 bases, and 12 bases separated the two germline ends. CDR3 DNA: TGTGCCAGCAGCCTCGTAACTCGAAACGAGCAGTACTTC. It is translated as CASSLVTRNEQYF.

This chain uses TRBV4-1 with TRBJ2-7; no firm D call. CDR3 length: 17 amino acids. The V gene lost 1 base and the J gene lost 2 bases, with 18 bases spanning the gap. Germline V gene data show CDR1 as MGHRA and CDR2 as YSYEKL. The CDR3 DNA is TGCGCCAGCAGCCAAGTCCTACGAACGGCGCGGACCTACGAGCAGTACTTC. This codes for CASSQVLRTARTYEQYF.

This sequence joins TRBV19 and TRBJ1-5; D gene unclear. This CDR3 comprises 13 residues. The V gene lost 6 bases and the J gene lost 4 bases, with 10 bases spanning the gap. Germline lookup yields CDR1 LNHDA and CDR2 SQIVND (reference sequence). The CDR3 bases are TGTGCCAGTAGAGACGGAGGAAATCAGCCCCAGCATTTT. Translated, it gives CASRDGGNQPQHF.

This clone was detected only once. V gene TRBV19 combines with J gene TRBJ1-5, with 7 bases that match TRBD1. The J segment lost 0 bases and the V segment lost 6 bases, leaving 5 bases of the junction unmatched. Germline assignment: CDR1 LNHDA and CDR2 SQIVND (reference sequence). The CDR3 totals 15 residues. CDR3 in DNA: TGTGCCAGTAGCCTGACAGGGTCTAGCAATCAGCCCCAGCATTTT. This translates into CASSLTGSSNQPQHF.

This clone was recorded a few times. V gene TRBV30 combines with J gene TRBJ1-5, with D possibly TRBD1 on 5 matching bases. From germline, CDR1 is GTSNPN and CDR2 SVGIG (reference sequence). CDR3 length: 16 residues. The V end was cut by 5 bases, the J end by 0 bases, with 17 bases between. As DNA, the CDR3 is TGTGCCTGGTCAGGTGTTACAGGTTATAGCAATCAGCCCCAGCATTTT. Translation: CAWSGVTGYSNQPQHF.

The J gene is TRBJ2-3, the V gene TRBV6-5; 8 bases fit TRBD1. In germline, CDR1 is MNHEY, CDR2 SVGAGI. The CDR3 loop spans 16 amino acids. The V gene end was trimmed by 2 bases and the J gene end by 3 bases; junction bases not matched to a gene: 7. The chain's CDR3 is CASSYRGQGKTDTQYF. Here the CDR3 DNA reads TGTGCCAGCAGTTACCGAGGACAGGGAAAGACAGATACGCAGTATTTT.

This chain joins TRBV7-3 and TRBJ2-3, with a weak D call TRBD1 (6 bases). The CDR3 is made up of 14 amino acids. Trimming stripped 5 bases from V and 5 bases from J, with 14 bases between. The germline CDR1 and CDR2 sequences are SGHTA and FQGTGA. CDR3 loop: CASSTQGRVDTQYF. The CDR3 nucleotides are TGTGCCAGCAGCACACAGGGAAGGGTAGATACGCAGTATTTT.

In this sample, this clone turned up many times. The chain uses TRBV7-9 and TRBJ1-6; D remains unclear. Trimming took 5 bases from V and 6 from J, leaving 14 bases between them. The length of the CDR3 is 15 residues. Germline CDR1 is SEHNR and CDR2 is FQNEAQ (reference sequence). The CDR3 sequence is CASSPRETSNSPLHF. For the CDR3, the DNA is TGTGCCAGCAGCCCCCGGGAGACCAGTAATTCACCCCTCCACTTT.

The sample holds a few counts of this clone. V is TRBV28 and J is TRBJ1-5; the D gene is possibly TRBD1 (5 bases). The V end lost 3 bases, the J end lost 5 bases, and 14 bases lay between the germline ends. This CDR3 is built from 15 residues. Germline CDR1 reads MDHEN; CDR2 reads SYDVKM. CDR3 nucleotides: TGTGCCAGCAGTTTCGGAGGGGATGGGTATCAGCCCCAGCATTTT. This encodes CASSFGGDGYQPQHF.

This clone was observed a few times. This chain connects TRBV9 to TRBJ2-2; D remains ambiguous. CDR3 size: 14 residues. The germline V gene has CDR1 SGDLS and CDR2 YYNGEE. V dropped 5 bases and J dropped 2 bases, with 10 bases sitting between them. The CDR3 spells CASRRQINTGELFF. The CDR3 DNA reads TGTGCCAGCAGAAGACAAATTAACACCGGGGAGCTGTTTTTT. The complete variable domain, with remaining parts taken from reference TRBV9 and TRBJ2-2, reads DSGVTQTPKHLITATGQRVTLRCSPRSGDLSVYWYQQSLDQGLQFLIQYYNGEERAKGNILERFSAQQFPDLHSELNLSSLELGDSALYFCASRRQINTGELFFGEGSRLTVL.

The V gene is TRBV29-1, the J gene TRBJ1-6; the D gene is possibly TRBD1 (5 bases). The CDR3 runs to 15 residues. Per the germline V gene, CDR1 is SQVTM and CDR2 is ANQGSEA. Trimming pared 3 bases from V and 3 bases from J, leaving 12 bases between. CDR3 region: CSVDLGLLYNSPLHF. The CDR3 DNA reads TGCAGCGTTGACCTGGGGCTCCTCTATAATTCACCCCTCCACTTT.

V gene TRBV30 combines with J gene TRBJ1-4; TRBD1 is a possible D gene (5 bases). The CDR3 spans 15 residues. V was cut by 4 bases and J by 2 bases, with 14 bases left in between. Germline assignment: CDR1 GTSNPN and CDR2 SVGIG (reference sequence). The CDR3 DNA reads as TGTGCCTGGAAAGGGGAAGTAAAGACTAATGAAAAACTGTTTTTT. Translated: CAWKGEVKTNEKLFF. The variable domain in full, with the rest retrieved from reference TRBV30 and TRBJ1-4, is SQTIHQWPATLVQPVGSPLSLECTVEGTSNPNLYWYRQAAGRGLQLLFYSVGIGQISSEVPQNLSASRPQDRQFILSSKKLLLSDSGFYLCAWKGEVKTNEKLFFGSGTQLSVL.

The chain employs TRBV10-1 and TRBJ2-7; TRBD1 is a possible D gene (5 bases). The CDR3 is made up of 14 amino acids. V dropped 7 bases and J dropped 3 bases, with 16 bases sitting between them. The germline V gene has CDR1 WNHNN and CDR2 SYGVQD (reference sequence). The CDR3 loop is CASTGHAGSYEQYF. CDR3 in DNA: TGCGCCAGCACCGGACATGCAGGAAGCTACGAGCAGTACTTC.

V usage is TRBV18 and J usage is TRBJ2-7, with TRBD2 identical over 8 bases. Germline V gene lookup returns CDR1 KGHSH and CDR2 LQKENI. This CDR3 contains 14 residues. V trimming: 6 bases; J trimming: 4 bases; junction bases outside the gene matches: 8. The CDR3 sequence: CASSLRRGEYEQYF. The CDR3 DNA reads TGTGCCAGCTCCCTGCGGCGGGGGGAATACGAGCAGTACTTC.

The chain joins TRBV21-1 to TRBJ1-6; the DNA was not used to check the table's D call, TRBD1. TRBV21-1 corresponds to a pseudogene. This CDR3 has 15 amino acids. CDR3 sequence: CASSNWTGNNSPLHF. In DNA form, the CDR3 reads TGTGCCAGCAGCAACTGGACAGGGAATAATTCACCCCTCCACTTT.